A selection of T cell receptor beta chains follows, all from one sample in a study of Ad26.COV2.S vaccination and SARS-CoV-2 variants. Sequencing was performed with immunoSEQ multiplex PCR; in TCRdb, only in-frame clones are kept and a portion is missing. The sample lists fewer than 400,000 clones, about 86% occurring once. The sequences come from peripheral blood, collected in a trial of Ad26.COV2.S vaccine versus placebo. These receptors originate from a person between 18 and 65 years old who received the Ad26.COV2.S COVID-19 vaccine or a placebo. The conserved cysteine and the conserved F or W are not part of the CDR3 here. The D gene is left open where the match is weak.

TRBD1 TRBV7-2 ASSRGTDYGYT
NA TRBV6-5 ASSRSSGNTIY
TRBD1 TRBV7-8 ASSSLLDRNDQPQH
NA TRBV2 ASMGLGNRETQY
NA TRBV2 ASSARVATYGYT
TRBD1 TRBV7-2 ASSLVGGSGTEAF
NA TRBV7-9 ASSLGGGPYEQY
TRBD1 TRBV6-5 ASRRTGEKLF
NA TRBV4-1 ASSQGTVRGQPQH
NA TRBV30 AWRSAGGNTIY
TRBD1 TRBV7-9 ASSLQGQGADTQY
TRBD1 TRBV5-1 ASSIETGAYEQY
TRBD2 TRBV18 ASSPRTSGGRPYEQY
TRBD1 TRBV15 ATSKDRASSYEQY
NA TRBV11-3 ASSLTLFSGTGELF
NA TRBV9 ASSVSRGYDNYGYT
TRBD1 TRBV5-4 ASSMDRGTYNEQF
NA TRBV7-8 ASSPAHSYEQY
NA TRBV19 ATISSRMNTEAF
NA TRBV12-3/TRBV12-4 ASSPGVGGYT
NA TRBV10-1 ASREVSLH
NA TRBV12-3/TRBV12-4 ASSQGYNEQF
TRBD1 TRBV3-1/TRBV3-2 ASSHKTGTET
NA TRBV2 ASSLRGGMSSYNSPLH
NA TRBV6-1 ASSEFGGGGNTIY
TRBD1 TRBV9 ASSVQGGDQPQH
TRBD2 TRBV4-1 ASSRLGLAGWSEQY
TRBD2 TRBV11-2 ASSLAPGTSLDNEQF
NA TRBV19 ASSIARGAGYGYT
NA TRBV3-1/TRBV3-2 ASSPKPVQGGYT
NA TRBV2 ASTQGLIYNSPLH
NA TRBV11-2 ASSLAGTAVGYGGYT
NA TRBV21-1 ASSSQLAGDQETQY
NA TRBV4-1 ASSQEFHKAVGEKLF
NA TRBV28 ASSVRGGETQY
NA TRBV19 ASRGLQEMNTEAF
TRBD1 TRBV7-2 ASSLNRGQVEKLF
TRBD1 TRBV7-2 ASSLVGTGENTEAF
TRBD2 TRBV13 ASSLWLGGETQY
TRBD1 TRBV5-6 ASSPFNRGSYEQY
NA TRBV3-1/TRBV3-2 ASRLSSYEQY
TRBD1 TRBV10-1 ASSEFDRGIHNEQF
NA TRBV19 ATPRELGPWGYT
NA TRBV11-2 ASSQRGGMAF
NA TRBV18 ASSPPGQDHYEQY
TRBD2 TRBV7-2 ASSLQRGGLNTGELF
NA TRBV11-2 ASSLGSRAMNTEAF
TRBD1 TRBV7-2 ASSLRHRGRTYEQY
NA TRBV19 ASSIGGTTTYEQY
NA TRBV19 ASSMGDQGIRDNEQF
NA TRBV19 ASNRVGGSNQPQH
NA TRBV5-1 ASGEGGPFVQY
TRBD1 TRBV6-2/TRBV6-3 ASSFGTGGQPQH